The present TCR beta chain was sequenced within a study of shared clonotypes between healthy human individuals. CD8 cells classed as naive were CD45RO-negative and positively selected for CCR7, excluding terminally differentiated effector memory CD45RA+ cells. The donors, healthy adults who were HIV-negative, had experienced no recent acute infections or vaccinations. Per the germline V gene, CDR1 is SGHDT and CDR2 is YYEEEE. CDR3 length equals 13 residues. Trimming pared 1 base from V and 3 bases from J, leaving 7 bases between. Using immunoSEQ multiplex PCR, the repertoire was profiled, and TCRdb retains in-frame clones only, with some absent. The sample has hundreds of thousands of clones; approximately 95% are singletons.

Sequenced: naive CD8+ T cells sorted from blood. The source of this sequence is a woman aged 25 to 39 in good health. V is TRBV5-6 and J is TRBJ2-5; D is ambiguous. The CDR3: CASSLMGKETQYF. In DNA form, the CDR3 reads TGTGCCAGCAGCTTGATGGGAAAAGAGACCCAGTACTTC.